These 11 T cell receptor beta chains came from one sample sequenced in a study of beta chain features in type 1 diabetes. Expressed TCRB transcripts were sequenced, since all the RNA that had been isolated was reverse transcribed. Repertoires were generated with immunoSEQ multiplex PCR, while TCRdb's copy carries only in-frame clones and drops some. Among a few hundred thousand clones, 25% to 30% were seen once, and the ten largest hold approximately 4%. Input material: central memory CD4+ T cells from blood. The receptors here all came from a man between 25 and 39 years old in good health.

The DNA of the CDR3 is TGTGCCAGCTCACCACCGAGGACAGGTATTTCAGGGGCCAACGTCCTGACTTTC. Its protein is CASSPPRTGISGANVLTF. V gene TRBV18 combines with J gene TRBJ2-6, with 7 bases identical to TRBD1. Germline CDR1 KGHSH, CDR2 LQKENI. The CDR3 sequence is 18 residues long. V dropped 0 bases and J dropped 4; count of bases not matched to a gene: 9. The full variable domain, in which reference TRBV18 and TRBJ2-6 provide the parts outside the CDR3, is NAGVMQNPRHLVRRRGQEARLRCSPMKGHSHVYWYRQLPEEGLKFMVYLQKENIIDESGMPKERFSAEFPKEGPSILRIQQVVRGDSAAYFCASSPPRTGISGANVLTFGAGSRLTVL.

The V call is TRBV7-9, the J call TRBJ2-3, with TRBD2 matching over 13 bases. Germline CDR1 and CDR2: SEHNR and FQNEAQ (reference sequence). There are 17 residues in the CDR3. V gave up 1 base and J gave up 0 bases; unmatched junction bases: 1. The DNA for the CDR3 is TGTGCCAGCAGCTTAGGGACTAGCGGGAGAAGCACAGATACGCAGTATTTT. Translated, it gives CASSLGTSGRSTDTQYF. Full variable domain (remainder filled in from reference TRBV7-9 and TRBJ2-3): DTGVSQNPRHKITKRGQNVTFRCDPISEHNRLYWYRQTLGQGPEFLTYFQNEAQLEKSRLLSDRFSAERPKGSFSTLEIQRTEQGDSAMYLCASSLGTSGRSTDTQYFGPGTRLTVL.

The rearrangement links TRBV29-1 to TRBJ2-7, with 8 bases aligning to TRBD1. The CDR3 has 13 amino acids. With 4 bases clipped from V and 2 bases from J, the junction kept 4 bases outside the gene matches. The germline CDR1 and CDR2 sequences are SQVTM and ANQGSEA. DNA for the CDR3: TGCAGCGTTGGCCAGGACAGGGCCTACGAGCAGTACTTC. It encodes CSVGQDRAYEQYF.

As for this clone: The same CDR3 also results from other DNA sequences found in this sample. V gene TRBV5-1 combines with J gene TRBJ2-7, with D possibly TRBD2 on 6 matching bases. Germline CDR1 is SGHRS and CDR2 is YFSETQ. This CDR3 region has 14 residues. Trimming removed 8 bases at V and 5 bases at J, with 20 bases between. CDR3 in DNA: TGCGCCAGTAGCGTCCAGGGAGGAGGGGACGAGCAGTACTTC. Amino acid sequence: CASSVQGGGDEQYF.

The rearrangement links TRBV28 to TRBJ2-7, with D unresolved. Germline values: CDR1 MDHEN, CDR2 SYDVKM. With 3 bases removed from V and 1 base from J, the gap between germline ends came to 13 bases. This CDR3 has 15 amino acids. CDR3: CASSFGASRSYEQYF. The CDR3, as DNA: TGTGCCAGCAGTTTTGGAGCGAGTCGGTCCTACGAGCAGTACTTC.

The chain employs TRBV9 and TRBJ2-3, with TRBD2 matching 8 bases. This CDR3 region has 16 residues. CDR1 is SGDLS, CDR2 YYNGEE, per germline. Trimming removed 0 bases from V and 5 bases from J; junction bases left unmatched: 8. CDR3 loop: CASSVGLAGGGDTQYF. CDR3 sequence (DNA): TGTGCCAGCAGCGTAGGTCTGGCGGGAGGTGGAGATACGCAGTATTTT. The full variable domain, rest sourced from reference TRBV9 and TRBJ2-3, is DSGVTQTPKHLITATGQRVTLRCSPRSGDLSVYWYQQSLDQGLQFLIQYYNGEERAKGNILERFSAQQFPDLHSELNLSSLELGDSALYFCASSVGLAGGGDTQYFGPGTRLTVL.

This clone has a handful of counts. Sequence at one end of the junction differs from germline and may be a read error. This chain links TRBV7-2 with TRBJ2-1; 10 positions match TRBD2. Per germline, CDR1 SGHTA and CDR2 FQGNSA. This CDR3 contains 16 residues. CDR3 bases: TGTGCCAGCAGCCCAGGCCCGACTAGCGGGCCCCGAAATACGATCTTC. This sequence encodes CASSPGPTSGPRNTIF.

This clone came up many times. This chain connects TRBV29-1 to TRBJ2-4; D gene uncertain. V dropped 2 bases and J dropped 0 bases, with 5 bases sitting between them. Germline CDR1 is SQVTM and CDR2 is ANQGSEA. The CDR3 has 13 amino acids. The CDR3 region is CSVELLAKNIQYF. The CDR3 DNA is TGCAGCGTTGAATTGCTAGCCAAAAACATTCAGTACTTC.

Many counts were recorded for this clone. The J gene is TRBJ1-6, the V gene TRBV7-9; D call uncertain. Trimming removed 4 bases from V and 8 bases from J, with 9 bases in between. The CDR3 consists of 13 residues. Germline V gene lookup returns CDR1 SEHNR and CDR2 FQNEAQ (reference sequence). The CDR3 reads CASSSETYSPLHF. The CDR3 coding sequence is TGTGCCAGCAGCTCGGAGACTTATTCACCCCTCCACTTT.

There are a few counts of this clone. The identical CDR3 is also encoded by other nucleotide sequences in the sample. The rearrangement links TRBV25-1 to TRBJ2-1; D perhaps matches TRBD2 (6 bases). This CDR3 is built from 15 residues. V lost 3 bases and J lost 7, with 16 bases in between. The germline CDR1 and CDR2 sequences are MGHDK and SYGVNS. CDR3 DNA sequence: TGTGCCAGCAGTGACGGCCAGCGGGTGGGGAATGAGCAGTTCTTC. Residues: CASSDGQRVGNEQFF.

This chain links TRBV30 with TRBJ2-7; 12 bases align to TRBD1. CDR3 length: 15 amino acids. The junction had 5 bases not matched to a gene; V was cut back by 1 base and J by 4 bases. The V gene's germline CDR1 is GTSNPN and CDR2 SVGIG (reference sequence). Here the CDR3 DNA reads TGTGCCTGGAGTGCCGGGACAGGGGGCTCTTACGAGCAGTACTTC. It encodes CAWSAGTGGSYEQYF.